Below are 29 T cell receptor beta chains sequenced from a single sample in a study of metastatic and nonmetastatic thyroid tumors. TCRdb reanalyzed the PCR reads via MiXCR. The sample carries 30,000 to 35,000 clones, 35% to 45% recorded once. Patients underwent thyroid surgery, and none had received any treatment before it. Specimen: tumor tissue. These receptors originate from a female donor with papillary thyroid cancer or a benign thyroid nodule (not recorded which). Some clones in this sample may be carry-over from other donors' samples.

The chain uses TRBV20-1 and TRBJ2-7, with 8 bases aligning to TRBD1. CDR1 is DFQATT, CDR2 SNEGSKA, per germline (reference sequence). Trimming at V came to 6 bases and at J to 2 bases, leaving 9 bases not matched to a gene. This CDR3 region has 14 residues. The DNA for the CDR3 is TGCAGTGCGGACCAGACAGGGGCTGCCTACGAGCAGTACTTC. As protein: CSADQTGAAYEQYF.

The chain combines TRBV19 with TRBJ1-6, with D unresolved. This CDR3 has 14 amino acids. The germline V gene encodes CDR1 LNHDA and CDR2 SQIVND (reference sequence). The ends were cut back, 10 bases at V and 4 bases at J, with 14 bases in the middle. The CDR3, as DNA: TGTGCCACTGGAAACGGGCTTTATAATTCACCCCTCCACTTT. It encodes CATGNGLYNSPLHF.

V gene TRBV19 combines with J gene TRBJ1-5; D is unresolved. V was pared by 3 bases and J by 1 base, with 10 bases between. This CDR3 comprises 15 residues. The germline V gene encodes CDR1 LNHDA and CDR2 SQIVND (reference sequence). CDR3 sequence reads: CASSIIGMSNQPQHF. The CDR3 nucleotides read TGTGCCAGTAGTATTATTGGTATGAGCAATCAGCCCCAGCATTTT.

This clone has a handful of counts. This chain connects TRBV4-1 to TRBJ2-7, with 7 bases matching TRBD1. This CDR3 spans 14 amino acids. The trim removed 3 bases at V and 3 bases at J, leaving 5 bases unmatched. Germline V gene lookup returns CDR1 MGHRA and CDR2 YSYEKL. The CDR3 here is CASSHPGQVYEQYF. The CDR3 DNA reads as TGCGCCAGCAGCCACCCCGGACAGGTCTACGAGCAGTACTTC.

The CDR3 loop is CSAHGTSGDDTQYF. In DNA form, the CDR3 reads TGCAGTGCCCACGGGACTAGCGGGGACGATACGCAGTATTTT. The chain carries TRBV20-1 and TRBJ2-3; 13 bases align to TRBD2. V gave up 6 bases and J gave up 6 bases; unmatched junction bases: 6. CDR1 DFQATT and CDR2 SNEGSKA come from the germline V gene (reference sequence). This CDR3 has 14 residues.

The chain joins TRBV9 to TRBJ2-6; D is unresolved. The V gene's germline CDR1 is SGDLS and CDR2 YYNGEE. This CDR3 contains 14 residues. With 4 bases removed from V and 1 base from J, the gap between germline ends came to 6 bases. The CDR3 bases are TGTGCCAGCAGCCCATCTTCTGGGGCCAACGTCCTGACTTTC. Encoded protein: CASSPSSGANVLTF.

The chain couples TRBV3-1 to TRBJ1-1; possible D gene TRBD1, 5 bases. The germline V gene encodes CDR1 LGHDT and CDR2 YNNKEL (reference sequence). V lost 7 bases and J lost 8, with 17 bases in between. The CDR3 runs 13 residues. CDR3 DNA sequence: TGTGCCAGCACTCCGGGCCGGACAACCGAAGCTTTCTTT. Amino acid sequence: CASTPGRTTEAFF.

The J gene is TRBJ2-3, the V gene TRBV20-1, with D possibly matching TRBD2 (6 bases). This CDR3 has 15 amino acids. V lost 5 bases, J lost 5 bases, and 20 bases lay in between. The V gene's germline CDR1 is DFQATT and CDR2 SNEGSKA (reference sequence). CDR3: CSAEDSTRGRDTQYF. Here the CDR3 DNA reads TGCAGTGCTGAAGATAGTACCCGGGGGAGAGATACGCAGTATTTT.

V usage is TRBV13 and J usage is TRBJ2-1, with 7 bases that match TRBD2. The V segment lost 0 bases and the J segment 5 bases; nucleotides outside the gene matches: 1. This CDR3 is 14 amino acids long. Germline V CDR1 and CDR2: PRHDT, FYEKMQ (reference sequence). The CDR3 region has the DNA TGTGCCAGCAGCTTAGGCGGGAGGAACAATGAGCAGTTCTTC. Protein product: CASSLGGRNNEQFF. The full variable domain, with the rest looked up from reference TRBV13 and TRBJ2-1, is AAGVIQSPRHLIKEKRETATLKCYPIPRHDTVYWYQQGPGQDPQFLISFYEKMQSDKGSIPDRFSAQQFSDYHSELNMSSLELGDSALYFCASSLGGRNNEQFFGPGTRLTVL.

This clone was detected only a few times. This specimen includes other DNA sequences encoding the same CDR3. V usage is TRBV6-5 and J usage is TRBJ1-1; possibly TRBD1 for D (5 bases). This CDR3 comprises 13 residues. Trimming cost V 2 bases and J 4 bases, with 8 bases left between them. Germline V gives CDR1 MNHEY, CDR2 SVGAGI. In DNA, the CDR3 is TGTGCCAGCAGTTACAGGGGCCCCACTGAAGCTTTCTTT. Translating gives CASSYRGPTEAFF.

The chain combines TRBV2 with TRBJ2-1, with TRBD2 as a possible D gene (6 bases). CDR3 length: 15 amino acids. In germline, CDR1 is SNHLY, CDR2 FYNNEI. Trimming pared 4 bases from V and 5 bases from J, leaving 15 bases between. CDR3 amino acids: CASSASGVLNNEQFF. The CDR3 DNA is TGTGCCAGCAGTGCTTCGGGAGTTCTGAACAATGAGCAGTTCTTC.

V usage is TRBV30 and J usage is TRBJ2-7; D is unresolved. The CDR3 has 12 residues. V was trimmed by 0 bases and J by 3 bases, leaving 6 bases between them. Germline assignment: CDR1 GTSNPN and CDR2 SVGIG (reference sequence). CDR3 in amino acids: CAWSVADYEQYF. The CDR3 bases are TGTGCCTGGAGTGTAGCCGACTACGAGCAGTACTTC.

This clone has just a few counts. The chain is built from TRBV19 and TRBJ1-2; the D is unclear. Trimming stripped 5 bases from V and 4 bases from J, with 8 bases between. CDR3 length equals 12 residues. Germline lookup yields CDR1 LNHDA and CDR2 SQIVND (reference sequence). DNA for the CDR3: TGTGCCAGTAGTGGGCAGCCCTATGGCTACACCTTC. As protein: CASSGQPYGYTF.

The chain has TRBV10-1 and TRBJ2-2; D ambiguous. Per the germline V gene, CDR1 is WNHNN and CDR2 is SYGVQD (reference sequence). This CDR3 comprises 14 residues. Trimming shortened V by 3 bases and J by 7 bases, and 12 bases separated the two germline ends. CDR3 residues: CASSDFGLGGELFF. The CDR3 DNA reads TGCGCCAGCAGTGATTTTGGTCTGGGCGGGGAGCTGTTTTTT.

The gene calls are TRBV19 and TRBJ2-2; D unresolved. The CDR3 covers 16 residues. Trimming took off 4 bases at V and 2 bases at J, with 14 bases between the two ends. Per the germline V gene, CDR1 is LNHDA and CDR2 is SQIVND (reference sequence). DNA of the CDR3: TGTGCCAGTAGTAGAGCTTTCAGTATTAACACCGGGGAGCTGTTTTTT. Protein sequence: CASSRAFSINTGELFF.

This rearrangement joins TRBV20-1 to TRBJ2-5; D may be TRBD2 (5 bases). The length of the CDR3 is 13 residues. Trimming took off 2 bases at V and 1 base at J, with 8 bases between the two ends. CDR1 DFQATT and CDR2 SNEGSKA come from the germline V gene (reference sequence). CDR3 loop: CSARTGFQETQYF. The CDR3 region has the DNA TGCAGTGCTAGAACGGGATTCCAAGAGACCCAGTACTTC.

The gene calls are TRBV19 and TRBJ1-5; 10 bases align to TRBD1. CDR1 and CDR2 from the germline V gene are LNHDA and SQIVND (reference sequence). The CDR3 totals 14 residues. V trimming: 6 bases; J trimming: 4 bases; junction bases outside the gene matches: 3. The CDR3 loop is CASSPGQGNQPQHF. The CDR3 DNA follows: TGTGCCAGTAGCCCGGGACAGGGGAATCAGCCCCAGCATTTT.

The chain joins TRBV20-1 to TRBJ1-1, with unresolved D. Germline V gives CDR1 DFQATT, CDR2 SNEGSKA (reference sequence). Between the trimmed V and J ends, which lost 3 bases and 4 bases, there was a span of 15 bases. This CDR3 is built from 14 residues. CDR3 bases: TGCAGTGCTAGGGCCGCGGGCTTTTTCACTGAAGCTTTCTTT. Its protein is CSARAAGFFTEAFF.

The chain links TRBV7-9 to TRBJ2-1, with D tentatively TRBD2 (6 bases). Germline V CDR1 and CDR2: SEHNR, FQNEAQ (reference sequence). V was trimmed by 5 bases and J by 8 bases, leaving 16 bases between them. This CDR3 is built from 14 residues. This chain's CDR3 is CASSGRDSLDEQFF. The CDR3 coding sequence is TGTGCCAGCAGCGGCCGGGACTCGCTCGATGAGCAGTTCTTC.

The chain recombines TRBV18 with TRBJ1-2; 11 nucleotides align to TRBD1. Looked up from germline, CDR1 is KGHSH and CDR2 is LQKENI. The CDR3 is 14 amino acids. With V trimmed by 3 bases and J by 7 bases, 4 bases remained unmatched. The CDR3 DNA reads TGTGCCAGCTCACCGGGGACAGGGGGACGTGGCTACACCTTC. It specifies CASSPGTGGRGYTF.

The chain joins TRBV29-1 to TRBJ1-2; D may be TRBD1 (6 bases). Per germline, CDR1 SQVTM and CDR2 ANQGSEA. The V gene lost 6 bases and the J gene lost 4 bases, with 15 bases spanning the gap. The CDR3 contains 13 residues. In nucleotides, the CDR3 is TGCAGCGTGGGGGGGGGGCAAGGCTATGGCTACACCTTC. This encodes CSVGGGQGYGYTF.

The V gene is TRBV6-1, the J gene TRBJ2-5; no definite D call. This CDR3 comprises 15 residues. Germline assignment: CDR1 MNHNS and CDR2 SASEGT. Trimming removed 7 bases from V and 1 base from J, with 16 bases in between. CDR3: CASTIVWGSQETQYF. The CDR3 DNA follows: TGTGCCAGCACCATAGTTTGGGGTAGCCAAGAGACCCAGTACTTC.

V is TRBV4-2 and J is TRBJ2-2, with 8 bases matching TRBD2. CDR1 is LGHNA and CDR2 is YNFKEQ in the germline V gene. V shed 2 bases and J 3 bases; nucleotides not matched to a gene: 5. This CDR3 has 16 amino acids. CDR3 protein: CASSQPGLDDTGELFF. As DNA, the CDR3 is TGTGCCAGCAGCCAACCGGGACTAGATGACACCGGGGAGCTGTTTTTT.

The sample holds a few counts of this clone. A read error may produce the germline difference seen at one junction end. The CDR3 protein is CSARLFFSTATQYF. CDR3 nucleotide sequence: TGCAGTGCTAGACTTTTTTTCTCTACAGCTACGCAGTATTTT. V usage is TRBV20-1 and J usage is TRBJ2-3; D remains unclear. CDR1 DFQATT and CDR2 SNEGSKA come from the germline V gene (reference sequence). The CDR3 sequence is 14 residues long.

This clone was observed a handful of times. At one end, the junction sequence differs from germline, possibly due to a read error. The chain links TRBV6-4 to TRBJ2-7; no clear D gene. The CDR3 has 13 residues. Germline V lookup: CDR1 MRHNA, CDR2 SNTAGT. The CDR3 DNA follows: TGTGCCAGCAGTTACTCGATAGGTTACGAGCAGTACTTC. Protein sequence: CASSYSIGYEQYF.

This clone showed up just a few times. A clone one base away is much larger, so this may be a read error. The chain couples TRBV6-1 to TRBJ1-2; D is possibly TRBD1 (5 bases). Germline CDR1 MNHNS, CDR2 SASEGT. Trimming cost V 8 bases and J 8 bases, with 24 bases left between them. This CDR3 is built from 15 residues. The CDR3: CASRGPQEGWEGYTF. CDR3 bases: TGTGCCAGCCGTGGTCCACAGGAAGGGTGGGAGGGCTACACCTTC.

The chain links TRBV5-1 to TRBJ1-6; the D is unclear. Germline CDR1 SGHRS, CDR2 YFSETQ. V was shortened by 0 bases and J by 7 bases, with 11 bases between the two germline ends. CDR3 length: 15 residues. The CDR3: CASSLGTSNNSPLHF. The CDR3 bases are TGCGCCAGCAGCTTGGGAACAAGCAACAATTCACCCCTCCACTTT.

V and J are TRBV2 and TRBJ1-6; D is uncertain. Germline V gene lookup returns CDR1 SNHLY and CDR2 FYNNEI. The V end was cut by 6 bases, the J end by 0 bases, with 9 bases between. CDR3 size: 15 residues. The CDR3 DNA reads TGTGCCAGCAGGAAAGTTAGCTCCTATAATTCACCCCTCCACTTT. Translating it yields CASRKVSSYNSPLHF.

The genes are TRBV28 and TRBJ2-1; no reliable D call. The CDR3 is 17 residues long. V gave up 1 base and J gave up 0 bases, with 13 bases separating them. Germline V gene sequence: CDR1 MDHEN, CDR2 SYDVKM. The CDR3 DNA reads as TGTGCCAGCAGTTTATCCCTAGTAAGAAGCTCCTACAATGAGCAGTTCTTC. It translates to CASSLSLVRSSYNEQFF.